This T cell receptor beta chain stems from a study of STAT3 mutations in large granular lymphocyte leukemia. Study results and limitations: At least one immunodominant TCR beta clonotype appeared in every T-cell large granular lymphocyte leukemia patient. In several patients, dominant TCR clone burden exceeded STAT3 mutant burden, suggesting STAT3 mutation arose secondarily. TCR clonotype switching after therapy occurred in 6 of 18 patients. A small but highly pathogenic clone may have been missed.

Per germline, CDR1 MGHRA and CDR2 YSYEKL. The V and J ends lost 0 bases and 4 bases, in that order; junction bases with no gene match: 9. The CDR3 extends over 16 amino acids. TCRdb's table, derived via immunoSEQ multiplex PCR, lists solely in-frame clones and lacks some. Of roughly 22,000 clones listed, 94% are singletons. A remark on this clone: Its antigen is not known.

Sequences were obtained from peripheral blood mononuclear cells. The chain recombines TRBV4-1 with TRBJ2-7; 7 positions agree with TRBD1. This TCR derives from a man in his forties with T-cell large granular lymphocyte leukemia. Some clones in this sample may be carry-over from other donors' samples. This CDR3 is CASSQDTGAYLYEQYF. CDR3 in DNA: TGCGCCAGCAGCCAAGATACAGGGGCCTACCTATACGAGCAGTACTTC.